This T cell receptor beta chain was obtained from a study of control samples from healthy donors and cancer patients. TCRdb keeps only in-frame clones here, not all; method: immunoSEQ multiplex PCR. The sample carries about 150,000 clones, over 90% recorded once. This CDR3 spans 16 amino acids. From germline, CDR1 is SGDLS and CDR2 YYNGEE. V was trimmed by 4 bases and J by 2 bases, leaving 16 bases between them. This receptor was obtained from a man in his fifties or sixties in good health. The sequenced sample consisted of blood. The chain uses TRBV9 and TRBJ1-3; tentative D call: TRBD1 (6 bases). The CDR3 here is CASSFNQGLAGNTIYF. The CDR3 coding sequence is TGTGCCAGCAGCTTTAATCAGGGGCTTGCTGGAAACACCATATATTTT.